These 26 T cell receptor beta chains were all obtained from the same sample, sequenced in a study of tumor-infiltrating lymphocytes in oesophageal squamous cell carcinoma. MiXCR, run by TCRdb on the PCR reads, gives a single entry per CDR3 protein. Among about 19,000 distinct CDR3 sequences listed, 40% were seen once. The material sequenced was blood. These receptors were taken from a male donor with esophageal squamous cell carcinoma.

The chain combines TRBV7-3 with TRBJ2-1; maybe TRBD2 (5 bases). Germline CDR1 is SGHTA and CDR2 is FQGTGA. The CDR3 extends over 14 amino acids. V lost 2 bases, J lost 3 bases, and 8 bases lay in between. The chain's CDR3 is CASSLSRDYNEQFF. The DNA of the CDR3 is TGTGCCAGCAGCTTATCTCGGGACTACAATGAGCAGTTCTTC. Variable domain in full (rest from reference TRBV7-3 and TRBJ2-1): GAGVSQTPSNKVTEKGKYVELRCDPISGHTALYWYRQSLGQGPEFLIYFQGTGAADDSGLPNDRFFAVRPEGSVSTLKIQRTERGDSAVYLCASSLSRDYNEQFFGPGTRLTVL.

This clonotype has a count of ten or more. The rearrangement uses TRBV20-1 and TRBJ2-7, with D unresolved. V was trimmed by 1 base and J by 2 bases, leaving 9 bases between them. CDR3 size: 13 residues. CDR1 is DFQATT, CDR2 SNEGSKA, per germline (reference sequence). CDR3 protein: CSARVSDTYEQYF. The CDR3 region has the DNA TGCAGTGCTAGAGTCAGTGATACCTACGAGCAGTACTTC.

In DNA, the CDR3 is TGTGCCAGCAGCTTAGTACAGGGAGGTTTAAACATTCAGTACTTC. Translation gives CASSLVQGGLNIQYF. This rearrangement joins TRBV7-8 to TRBJ2-4, with D perhaps matching TRBD1 or TRBD2 (6 bases each). Germline CDR1 reads SGHVS; CDR2 reads FQNEAQ. Trimming left V 1 base short and J 6 bases short, with 13 bases between. The length of the CDR3 is 15 residues.

This clonotype is deemed medium-sized (0.01 to 0.1%). This chain joins TRBV24-1 and TRBJ2-3; 12 bases match TRBD2. CDR3 length: 17 residues. Germline CDR1 is KGHDR and CDR2 is SFDVKD. The J segment lost 0 bases and the V segment lost 4 bases, leaving 4 bases of the junction unmatched. Here the CDR3 reads CATSDPGLAGSTDTQYF. CDR3 bases: TGTGCCACCAGTGACCCTGGACTAGCGGGGAGCACAGATACGCAGTATTTT.

This clonotype has only a few counts. CDR3 bases: TGTGCCAGCATAGACTTAGGTACGACGAACACTGAAGCTTTCTTT. Translated, it gives CASIDLGTTNTEAFF. The chain employs TRBV6-1 and TRBJ1-1; the D is unclear. The CDR3 has 15 amino acids. CDR1 and CDR2 (germline): MNHNS, SASEGT. Trimming pared 7 bases from V and 1 base from J, leaving 16 bases between.

The DNA for the CDR3 is TGTGCCAGCAGCTTCGGAGCGGGAGCTTACGAGCAGTACTTC. Protein: CASSFGAGAYEQYF. The genes are TRBV7-2 and TRBJ2-5; 8 positions agree with TRBD2. The last part of the DNA fits TRBJ2-7 better; the J call may be wrong. The CDR3 has 14 amino acids. Germline CDR1 reads SGHTA; CDR2 reads FQGNSA.

This clonotype showed up just a few times. The chain links TRBV29-1 to TRBJ2-1; D perhaps matches TRBD2 (5 bases). Germline CDR1 is SQVTM and CDR2 is ANQGSEA. This CDR3 has 17 amino acids. Between the trimmed V and J ends, which lost 0 bases and 0 bases, there was a span of 15 bases. CDR3 in amino acids: CSVEDLGGWSSYNEQFF. CDR3 nucleotide sequence: TGCAGCGTTGAAGATCTAGGAGGCTGGAGCTCCTACAATGAGCAGTTCTTC.

The chain joins TRBV7-6 to TRBJ2-5; 12 nucleotides line up with TRBD2. The better agreement between TRBJ2-1 and the DNA end casts doubt on the J call. The CDR3 is made up of 15 amino acids. From germline, CDR1 is SGHVS and CDR2 FNYEAQ. CDR3 residues: CASSLRLAGEDEQFF. In DNA form, the CDR3 reads TGTGCCAGCAGCCTCCGACTAGCGGGAGAGGATGAGCAGTTCTTC.

The chain joins TRBV20-1 to TRBJ1-5, with D perhaps matching TRBD1 (6 bases). Germline CDR1 and CDR2: DFQATT and SNEGSKA (reference sequence). The length of the CDR3 is 17 residues. With 6 bases removed from V and 6 bases from J, the gap between germline ends came to 27 bases. In DNA form, the CDR3 reads TGCAGTGCCAATCAACCCTCTTGGGACACTCTGTTTCAGCCCCAGCATTTT. The encoded protein is CSANQPSWDTLFQPQHF.

The genes are TRBV28 and TRBJ2-5; TRBD1 might be the D (6 bases). The V end lost 3 bases, the J end lost 4 bases, and 12 bases lay between the germline ends. The V gene's germline CDR1 is MDHEN and CDR2 SYDVKM. There are 14 residues in the CDR3. The CDR3 DNA follows: TGTGCCAGCAGTTTGGACCCCAGGGGAGAGACCCAGTACTTC. Translating gives CASSLDPRGETQYF.

The chain recombines TRBV7-2 with TRBJ2-6, with 12 bases that match TRBD2. The CDR3 has 22 amino acids. The V segment lost 2 bases and the J segment 4 bases; nucleotides outside the gene matches: 18. CDR1 and CDR2 from the germline V gene are SGHTA and FQGNSA. CDR3 coding DNA: TGTGCCAGCAGCTTACGAATCATCGGCGCTAGCGGGAGGGCCTTCGGGGCCAACGTCCTGACTTTC. Its protein product is CASSLRIIGASGRAFGANVLTF.

This clonotype was recorded once. V usage is TRBV12-3 or TRBV12-4 and J usage is TRBJ2-2; TRBD2 is a possible D gene (6 bases). V was pared by 3 bases and J by 1 base, with 15 bases between. This CDR3 has 17 amino acids. CDR3 amino acids: CASSFISGDLNTGELFF. The CDR3 DNA reads as TGTGCCAGCAGTTTTATATCGGGGGACTTGAACACCGGGGAGCTGTTTTTT.

This clonotype was observed many times. The genes are TRBV19 and TRBJ1-5; D call uncertain. Looked up from germline, CDR1 is LNHDA and CDR2 is SQIVND (reference sequence). The CDR3 contains 15 residues. V gave up 7 bases and J gave up 0 bases, with 13 bases separating them. The CDR3: CASTRTSYSNQPQHF. CDR3 bases: TGTGCCAGTACGCGAACATCTTATAGCAATCAGCCCCAGCATTTT.

The chain couples TRBV27 to TRBJ2-3, with a tentative D call TRBD2 (5 bases). The CDR3 is 12 residues long. Trimming left V 3 bases short and J 11 bases short, with 12 bases between. Germline values: CDR1 MNHEY, CDR2 SMNVEV (reference sequence). CDR3 region: CASSFQLEGQYF. CDR3 DNA: TGTGCCAGCAGTTTCCAACTAGAAGGGCAGTATTTT.

The chain links TRBV7-8 to TRBJ2-1; 9 bases map to TRBD1. The DNA end is more similar to TRBJ2-5, so the J call may be wrong. There are 16 residues in the CDR3. Germline assignment: CDR1 SGHVS and CDR2 FQNEAQ. The CDR3 spells CASSLDGTGWLETQYF. The CDR3 coding sequence is TGTGCCAGCAGCCTAGATGGGACAGGGTGGTTGGAGACCCAGTACTTC.

This chain uses TRBV7-2 with TRBJ1-2, with D uncertain. The CDR3 runs 15 residues. Trimming left V 5 bases short and J 0 bases short, with 13 bases between. Germline V gene lookup returns CDR1 SGHTA and CDR2 FQGNSA. CDR3 in DNA: TGTGCCAGCAGCCTCTCCCACACGACTAACTATGGCTACACCTTC. Translated, it gives CASSLSHTTNYGYTF.

Turning to this clonotype: An end of the junction does not agree with germline; a read error may underlie this. This CDR3 is CAIGSLAGGGFF. DNA for the CDR3: TGTGCCATCGGGTCGCTAGCGGGAGGTGGTTTCTTC. The chain has TRBV10-3 and TRBJ2-7, with 11 bases aligning to TRBD2. CDR1 and CDR2 from the germline V gene are ENHRY and SYGVKD. The CDR3 spans 12 residues.

The CDR3 DNA is TGTGCCAGCAGCTTAGCGGGAGTTCGAGATACGCAGTATTTT. Its translation is CASSLAGVRDTQYF. The chain joins TRBV7-3 to TRBJ2-3; 7 nucleotides agree with TRBD2. This CDR3 is 14 amino acids long. V shed 2 bases and J 5 bases; nucleotides not matched to a gene: 4. Germline values: CDR1 SGHTA, CDR2 FQGTGA.

This chain uses TRBV7-3 with TRBJ2-5, with 9 nucleotides matching TRBD2. The tail of the sequence fits TRBJ2-1 better, so the J call may be wrong. The CDR3 covers 16 residues. Per the germline V gene, CDR1 is SGHTA and CDR2 is FQGTGA. CDR3: CASSLIPAGGYNEQFF. As DNA, the CDR3 is TGTGCCAGCAGCTTAATACCAGCGGGAGGTTACAATGAGCAGTTCTTC.

V and J are TRBV18 and TRBJ2-7; 10 bases align to TRBD2. The J call may be wrong; the DNA end is better matched by TRBJ2-1. The CDR3 has 15 residues. Germline values: CDR1 KGHSH, CDR2 LQKENI. The CDR3 DNA follows: TGTGCCAGCTCACGAGGACTAGCGGACTACAATGAGCAGTTCTTC. Its translation is CASSRGLADYNEQFF.

The chain employs TRBV7-9 and TRBJ1-2; D is unclear. Germline CDR1 SEHNR, CDR2 FQNEAQ (reference sequence). CDR3 size: 13 residues. Trimming removed 1 base from V and 8 bases from J, with 11 bases in between. CDR3: CASSLETLLGYTF. In nucleotides, the CDR3 is TGTGCCAGCAGCTTAGAGACATTGTTAGGCTACACCTTC.

In its sample, this clonotype was seen many times. The chain couples TRBV7-9 to TRBJ2-1, with a possible D match to TRBD1 (6 bases). The germline V gene encodes CDR1 SEHNR and CDR2 FQNEAQ (reference sequence). The CDR3 length is 16 residues. Trimming cost V 4 bases and J 0 bases, with 13 bases left between them. CDR3 DNA: TGTGCCAGCAGCTCCTGGACAGTGAGCTCCTACAATGAGCAGTTCTTC. Its translation: CASSSWTVSSYNEQFF.

The chain carries TRBV9 and TRBJ2-7; D gene unclear. Germline CDR1 SGDLS, CDR2 YYNGEE. The CDR3 spans 15 residues. The V end lost 3 bases, the J end lost 0 bases, and 13 bases lay between the germline ends. The CDR3 here is CASSASTLSSYEQYF. CDR3 DNA sequence: TGTGCCAGCAGCGCCTCGACTCTCAGCTCCTACGAGCAGTACTTC.

Notes on this clonotype: A read error may produce the germline difference seen at one junction end. The chain employs TRBV7-7 and TRBJ2-7, with D possibly being TRBD1 (6 bases). The J call may be wrong; the DNA end is better matched by TRBJ2-1. CDR1 and CDR2 from the germline V gene are SSHAT and FNYEAQ (reference sequence). The CDR3 runs to 15 residues. CDR3: CASSLFFAGENEQFF. The CDR3 region has the DNA TGTGCTAGCAGCTTATTTTTTGCAGGGGAAAATGAGCAGTTCTTC.

This chain connects TRBV7-8 to TRBJ2-5; tentative D call: TRBD1 (5 bases). The germline V and J ends were trimmed by 2 bases and 5 bases, with 9 bases remaining between them. Germline CDR1 and CDR2: SGHVS and FQNEAQ. CDR3 length: 13 amino acids. The CDR3 protein is CASSLRGVETQYF. The CDR3 DNA reads as TGTGCCAGCAGCTTAAGGGGTGTCGAGACCCAGTACTTC. Supplemented by reference TRBV7-8 and TRBJ2-5, the full variable domain reads GAGVSQSPRYKVAKRGQDVALRCDPISGHVSLFWYQQALGQGPEFLTYFQNEAQLDKSGLPSDRFFAERPEGSVSTLKIQRTQQEDSAVYLCASSLRGVETQYFGPGTRLLVL.

Many counts were recorded for this clonotype. This sequence joins TRBV11-2 and TRBJ2-7, with D perhaps TRBD2 (6 bases). The V and J ends lost 4 bases and 6 bases respectively, with 13 bases between them. This CDR3 comprises 13 residues. Germline CDR1 is SGHAT and CDR2 is FQNNGV. The CDR3 reads CASSYGTQAEQYF. The CDR3 bases are TGTGCCAGCAGCTATGGGACTCAAGCCGAGCAGTACTTC.